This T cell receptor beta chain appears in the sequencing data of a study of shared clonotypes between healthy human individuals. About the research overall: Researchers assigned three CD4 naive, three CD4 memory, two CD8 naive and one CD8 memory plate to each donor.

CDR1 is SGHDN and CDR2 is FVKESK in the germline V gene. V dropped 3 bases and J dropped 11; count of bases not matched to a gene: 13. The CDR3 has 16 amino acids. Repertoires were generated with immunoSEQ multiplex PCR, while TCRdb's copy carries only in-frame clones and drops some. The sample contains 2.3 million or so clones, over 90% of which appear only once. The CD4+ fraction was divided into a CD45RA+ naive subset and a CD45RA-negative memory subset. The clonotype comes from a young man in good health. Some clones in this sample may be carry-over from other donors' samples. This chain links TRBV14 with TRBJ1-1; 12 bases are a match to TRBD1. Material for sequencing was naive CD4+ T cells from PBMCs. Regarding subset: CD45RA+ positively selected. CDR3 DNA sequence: TGTGCCAGCAGCCAGTTATTCCCGGGACAGGGGGCGACGGCTTTCTTT. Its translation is CASSQLFPGQGATAFF.